The text below deals with one T cell receptor (beta chain). The data originate from a study of CD8 T cells in Susac syndrome. This CDR3 region has 15 residues. V lost 4 bases, J lost 4 bases, and 10 bases stayed unmatched. Germline V gene data show CDR1 as SGDLS and CDR2 as YYNGEE. RNA totalling about 0.45 to 1 ug underwent reverse transcription with random hexamers. A single record per CDR3 protein comes from TCRdb applying MiXCR to the immunoSEQ multiplex PCR reads. The sample holds 130,000 to 150,000 distinct CDR3 sequences, approximately 94% seen once. The sequencing input was CD4+ T cells from PBMCs. This TCR was sampled from a human donor with Susac syndrome. The V and J genes are TRBV9 and TRBJ2-5; 7 positions match TRBD1. The DNA of the CDR3 is TGTGCCAGCAGCCCACAAGGGGGACAGTTAGAGACCCAGTACTTC. It codes for CASSPQGGQLETQYF.